These 4 T cell receptor beta chains originate from one sample sequenced in a study of cytomegalovirus exposure and HLA in healthy donors. Primers for the PCR totalled 60 Vbeta and 13 Jbeta. Assay used: immunoSEQ multiplex PCR; TCRdb lists only in-frame clones, some missing. This sample has approximately 150,000 clones, with less than 90% found just once. The source material was PBMCs. The source of these receptors is a man aged 50-59 years in good health and CMV-seropositive.

The chain couples TRBV6-6 to TRBJ2-5; 7 bases agree with TRBD1. TRBJ2-7 matches the DNA end more closely, so the J call is doubtful. CDR3 size: 14 residues. Germline values: CDR1 MNHNY, CDR2 SVGAGI (reference sequence). The CDR3 DNA reads TGTGCCAGCAGGCGTACAGGGGTGACCTACGAGCAGTACTTC. As protein: CASRRTGVTYEQYF.

This chain links TRBV11-2 with TRBJ2-3; 8 bases agree with TRBD1. Germline trimming cut 4 bases from V and 6 bases from J; bases unmatched to any gene: 6. CDR1 is SGHAT, CDR2 FQNNGV, per germline. There are 14 residues in the CDR3. The CDR3 reads CASSYGQGVDTQYF. The CDR3 bases are TGTGCCAGCAGCTACGGACAGGGAGTGGATACGCAGTATTTT.

The chain employs TRBV5-5 and TRBJ2-2, with a tentative D call TRBD1 (7 bases). In germline, CDR1 is SGHKS, CDR2 YYEKEE (reference sequence). The CDR3 spans 15 residues. V lost 4 bases to trimming and J lost 5 bases, with 15 bases between them. This CDR3 is CASSAPTGRTGELFF. The CDR3 DNA reads TGTGCCAGCAGCGCACCGACAGGGAGGACCGGGGAGCTGTTTTTT. The full variable domain, in which reference TRBV5-5 and TRBJ2-2 provide the parts outside the CDR3, is DAGVTQSPTHLIKTRGQQVTLRCSPISGHKSVSWYQQVLGQGPQFIFQYYEKEERGRGNFPDRFSARQFPNYSSELNVNALLLGDSALYLCASSAPTGRTGELFFGEGSRLTVL.

This sequence joins TRBV27 and TRBJ1-2; 10 bases are shared with TRBD1. Germline-derived CDR1 and CDR2 are MNHEY and SMNVEV (reference sequence). The junction had 5 bases not matched to a gene; V was cut back by 3 bases and J by 7 bases. CDR3 length equals 14 residues. The CDR3 reads CASSFGQGVGGYTF. Here the CDR3 DNA reads TGTGCCAGCAGTTTCGGACAGGGGGTTGGTGGCTACACCTTC.